This TCR beta chain came from a study of cytotoxic CD8 clonotypes in ibrutinib-treated CLL. The study, taken as a whole, reports: Whereas clonality rose at ibrutinib response, it declined toward baseline at progression.

Profiling relied on immunoSEQ multiplex PCR, and the TCRdb table lists in-frame clones only, not all of them. The sample contains nearly 300,000 clones, roughly 76% of which appear only once. Regarding this clone: What it recognizes is unknown.

The TCR comes from a human donor with chronic lymphocytic leukemia. Sequencing was performed on PBMCs, taken at disease progression, from a patient treated with ibrutinib.

The CDR3: CASAGGSYRNQPQHF. CDR3 DNA sequence: TGTGCCAGCGCGGGGGGCTCATATCGCAATCAGCCCCAGCATTTT. The chain couples TRBV5-8 to TRBJ1-5; maybe TRBD1 (6 bases). V was pared by 7 bases and J by 2 bases, with 16 bases between. This CDR3 is 15 amino acids long. Germline V gene data show CDR1 as SGHTS and CDR2 as YDEGEE.